The 18 T cell receptor beta chains below come from one sample, sequenced in a study of post-analysis software for immune sequencing data. Unique molecular identifiers featured in each of the TCR beta cDNA libraries. TCRdb processed the PCR reads anew with MiXCR; each CDR3 protein has one entry. The table shows about 820,000 distinct CDR3 sequences, with 53% occurring only once. Study conclusions and caveats: Included in a set of roughly 5 TRBV segments more frequent in patients than controls were TRBV5-6, TRBV5-1 and TRBV20-1.

Their antigen targets remain unknown. Sequencing was done on a sample of blood. Every receptor here comes from a girl between 5 and 17 years old with multiple sclerosis.

This clonotype was found a few times. The chain is built from TRBV7-2 and TRBJ2-7, with 7 bases that match TRBD1. V was clipped by 5 bases and J by 4 bases; unmatched bases: 11. The V gene's germline CDR1 is SGHTA and CDR2 FQGNSA. The CDR3 runs to 15 residues. CDR3 loop: CASSPSGQQTYEQYF. CDR3 in DNA: TGTGCCAGCAGCCCGTCGGGACAGCAGACGTACGAGCAGTACTTC.

The V and J genes are TRBV10-3 and TRBJ2-7; 7 nucleotides align to TRBD2. Trimming took 6 bases from V and 3 from J; bases not matched to a gene: 8. This CDR3 region has 14 residues. Germline V CDR1 and CDR2: ENHRY, SYGVKD. The CDR3 loop is CAIRVQAGLYEQYF. Written as DNA, the CDR3 is TGTGCCATCAGGGTTCAAGCGGGACTCTACGAGCAGTACTTC.

This chain uses TRBV5-1 with TRBJ2-2; D is undetermined. Germline CDR1 and CDR2: SGHRS and YFSETQ. Between the trimmed V and J ends, which lost 4 bases and 4 bases, there was a span of 11 bases. This CDR3 is 14 amino acids long. CDR3 sequence reads: CASSPTPGTGELFF. CDR3 coding DNA: TGCGCCAGCAGCCCGACCCCGGGCACCGGGGAGCTGTTTTTT.

The V and J genes are TRBV20-1 and TRBJ2-7; D remains unclear. Trimming removed 0 bases from V and 0 bases from J, with 9 bases in between. Germline CDR1 reads DFQATT; CDR2 reads SNEGSKA (reference sequence). This CDR3 is built from 14 residues. The CDR3 DNA follows: TGCAGTGCTAGAGATGTGCAGGACTCCTACGAGCAGTACTTC. This encodes CSARDVQDSYEQYF.

The chain links TRBV12-3 or TRBV12-4 to TRBJ2-1; no clear D. This CDR3 contains 13 residues. Trimming took off 7 bases at V and 1 base at J, with 8 bases between the two ends. CDR3 protein: CASIPSSYNEQFF. The CDR3 DNA reads TGTGCCAGCATTCCGAGTTCCTACAATGAGCAGTTCTTC.

In its sample, this clonotype was seen a few times. This sequence joins TRBV6-6 and TRBJ2-3, with no clear D. CDR3 length: 16 residues. The germline V gene encodes CDR1 MNHNY and CDR2 SVGAGI (reference sequence). The V end was cut by 0 bases, the J end by 2 bases, with 12 bases between. The CDR3 nucleotides are TGTGCCAGCAGTTACTCGAACCAGACCCCCACAGATACGCAGTATTTT. It yields the protein CASSYSNQTPTDTQYF.

The rearrangement joins TRBV6-1 to TRBJ2-1, with 10 bases that match TRBD1. Looked up from germline, CDR1 is MNHNS and CDR2 is SASEGT. V was clipped by 5 bases and J by 7 bases; unmatched bases: 5. There are 14 residues in the CDR3. The CDR3 region is CASSRGQGVNEQFF. CDR3 bases: TGTGCCAGCAGTCGCGGACAGGGGGTGAATGAGCAGTTCTTC.

This chain connects TRBV5-1 to TRBJ1-2, with D perhaps matching TRBD1 (6 bases). Germline CDR1 reads SGHRS; CDR2 reads YFSETQ. The CDR3 sequence is 16 residues long. Trimming removed 2 bases at V and 3 bases at J, with 17 bases between. CDR3 DNA: TGCGCCAGCAGCTTAGACTCGACTGGGGGCCACTATGGCTACACCTTC. This codes for CASSLDSTGGHYGYTF.

The V gene is TRBV20-1, the J gene TRBJ2-3; 9 bases line up with TRBD2. The CDR3 sequence is 15 residues long. With V trimmed by 6 bases and J by 4 bases, 11 bases remained unmatched. Germline V gene sequence: CDR1 DFQATT, CDR2 SNEGSKA (reference sequence). The CDR3 sequence is CSAAGGPINADTQYF. The DNA for the CDR3 is TGCAGTGCGGCGGGAGGGCCGATAAATGCAGATACGCAGTATTTT.

The chain joins TRBV4-1 to TRBJ1-2, with D uncertain. Germline assignment: CDR1 MGHRA and CDR2 YSYEKL. There are 14 residues in the CDR3. V gave up 0 bases and J gave up 4 bases, with 9 bases separating them. DNA for the CDR3: TGCGCCAGCAGCCAAGATTGGGCCCTCTATGGCTACACCTTC. Protein product: CASSQDWALYGYTF.

A note on this clonotype: The junction and the germline gene differ at one end; a read error may be behind it. The chain has TRBV5-1 and TRBJ2-7, with 12 bases matching TRBD2. This CDR3 is 15 amino acids long. The germline CDR1 and CDR2 sequences are SGHRS and YFSETQ. The CDR3 region is CANSQLTSGSYEQYF. CDR3 DNA: TGCGCCAACAGCCAACTGACTAGCGGGAGCTACGAGCAGTACTTC.

This chain uses TRBV20-1 with TRBJ1-2; D ambiguous. Trimming removed 6 bases from V and 6 bases from J, with 23 bases in between. This CDR3 is built from 15 residues. Germline V lookup: CDR1 DFQATT, CDR2 SNEGSKA (reference sequence). The CDR3 is CSAGTASGAGNGYTF. For the CDR3, the DNA is TGCAGTGCAGGTACGGCTTCCGGAGCCGGGAATGGCTACACCTTC.

The chain employs TRBV20-1 and TRBJ2-7; TRBD2 matches 8 bases. J lost 4 bases, V lost 3 bases, and 11 bases had no gene match. The length of the CDR3 is 15 residues. The germline gives CDR1 DFQATT, CDR2 SNEGSKA (reference sequence). DNA of the CDR3: TGCAGTGCTAGGGAGAGCTGGGCGGGGGGATACGAGCAGTACTTC. It specifies CSARESWAGGYEQYF.

The chain combines TRBV5-1 with TRBJ2-1, with TRBD2 as a possible D gene (6 bases). The germline V and J ends were trimmed by 2 bases and 8 bases, with 20 bases remaining between them. CDR3 length equals 16 residues. CDR1 is SGHRS and CDR2 is YFSETQ in the germline V gene. In DNA form, the CDR3 reads TGCGCCAGCAGCTTAAGGATGAGGGGTCCGGGGGATGAGCAGTTCTTC. As protein: CASSLRMRGPGDEQFF.

This rearrangement joins TRBV12-3 or TRBV12-4 to TRBJ1-1; TRBD1 is a possible D gene (5 bases). V lost 3 bases and J 3 bases, leaving 14 bases between the germline ends. The CDR3 covers 15 residues. The CDR3 DNA follows: TGTGCCAGCAGTTTCTGGGCAGGGCGGGACACTGAAGCTTTCTTT. Translation gives CASSFWAGRDTEAFF.

This clonotype was seen only a few times. At one of its ends the junction is not consistent with the germline gene, which may arise from a read error. The gene calls are TRBV7-9 and TRBJ2-5; D gene unclear. Germline assignment: CDR1 SEHNR and CDR2 FQNEAQ (reference sequence). The CDR3 totals 13 residues. Written as DNA, the CDR3 is TGTGCCAGCAACTTAGCAGGTCGGGAGACCCAGTACTTC. It specifies CASNLAGRETQYF.

The CDR3, as DNA: TGCAGCTTCCTGAGACTAGGTTCGCACGAGCAGTACTTC. Its translation: CSFLRLGSHEQYF. The chain is built from TRBV29-1 and TRBJ2-7, with a tentative D call TRBD2 (6 bases). The V gene's germline CDR1 is SQVTM and CDR2 ANQGSEA. This CDR3 has 13 amino acids. V lost 8 bases to trimming and J lost 5 bases, with 19 bases between them.

The rearrangement joins TRBV29-1 to TRBJ2-1; 9 nucleotides align to TRBD2. Unmatched junction bases numbered 3, after V lost 8 bases and J lost 1 base. The CDR3 extends over 13 amino acids. CDR1 is SQVTM, CDR2 ANQGSEA, per germline. Here the CDR3 DNA reads TGCAGCCATCTAGCGGGGTCCTACAATGAGCAGTTCTTC. It yields the protein CSHLAGSYNEQFF.